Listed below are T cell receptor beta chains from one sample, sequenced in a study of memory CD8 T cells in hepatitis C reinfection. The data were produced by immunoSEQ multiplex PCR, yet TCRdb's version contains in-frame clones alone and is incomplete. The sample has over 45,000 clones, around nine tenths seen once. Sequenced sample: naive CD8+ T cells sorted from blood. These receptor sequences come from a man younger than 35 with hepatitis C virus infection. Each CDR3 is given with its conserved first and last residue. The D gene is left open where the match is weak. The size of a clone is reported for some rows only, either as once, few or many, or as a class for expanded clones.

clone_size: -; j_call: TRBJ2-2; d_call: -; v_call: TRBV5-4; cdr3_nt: TGTGCCAGCCGAGAGGGCCCAACCGGGGAGCTGTTTTTT; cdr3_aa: CASREGPTGELFF
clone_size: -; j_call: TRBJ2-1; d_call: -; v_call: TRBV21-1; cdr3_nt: TGTGCCAGCACAGGGGCCCACAATGAGCAGTTCTTC; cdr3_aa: CASTGAHNEQFF
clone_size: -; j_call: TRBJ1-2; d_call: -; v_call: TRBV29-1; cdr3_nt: TGCAGCGTCTCGACAGGAGGCTATGGCTACACCTTC; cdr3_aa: CSVSTGGYGYTF
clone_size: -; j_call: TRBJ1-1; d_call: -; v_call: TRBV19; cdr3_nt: TGTGCCAGTAGTTCGTACGGGACAGAAGCTTTCTTT; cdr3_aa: CASSSYGTEAFF
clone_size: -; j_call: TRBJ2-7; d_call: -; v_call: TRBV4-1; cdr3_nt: TGCGCCAGCAGCCAAACAGGGAGCGAGCAGTACTTC; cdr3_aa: CASSQTGSEQYF
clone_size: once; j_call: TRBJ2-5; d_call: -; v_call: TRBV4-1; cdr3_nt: TGCGCCAGCAGCCAAGATCAGACAGATCAAGAGACCCAGTACTTC; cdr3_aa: CASSQDQTDQETQYF
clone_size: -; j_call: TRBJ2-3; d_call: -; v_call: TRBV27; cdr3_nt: TGTGCCAGCAGTTTAAGCCTCACAGATACGCAGTATTTT; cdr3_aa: CASSLSLTDTQYF
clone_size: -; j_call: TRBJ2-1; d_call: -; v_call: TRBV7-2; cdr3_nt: TGTGCCAGCAGCTTCCCCGAGGCGGGGTTCGACTCCTACAATGAGCAGTTCTTC; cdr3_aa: CASSFPEAGFDSYNEQFF
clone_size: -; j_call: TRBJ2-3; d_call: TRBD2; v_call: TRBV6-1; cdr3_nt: TGTGCCAGCAGTGACCGGGAGCTAGCGGGTGGTACAGATACGCAGTATTTT; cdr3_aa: CASSDRELAGGTDTQYF
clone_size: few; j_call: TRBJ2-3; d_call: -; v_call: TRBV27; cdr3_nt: TGTGCCAGCAGTCCTCGAGTGCCGGATACGCAGTATTTT; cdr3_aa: CASSPRVPDTQYF
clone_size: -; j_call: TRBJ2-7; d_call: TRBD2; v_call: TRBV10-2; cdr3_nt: TGCGCCAGCGGAGCGGGAATCTACGAGCAGTACTTC; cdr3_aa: CASGAGIYEQYF
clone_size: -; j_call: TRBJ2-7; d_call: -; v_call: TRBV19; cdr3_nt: TGTGCCAGTAGTATACCCCTCGGGAACTCCTACGAGCAGTACTTC; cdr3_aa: CASSIPLGNSYEQYF
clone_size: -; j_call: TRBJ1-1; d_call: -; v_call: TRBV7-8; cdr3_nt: TGTGCCAGCAGCATGGACACCTTGATGAACACTGAAGCTTTCTTT; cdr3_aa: CASSMDTLMNTEAFF
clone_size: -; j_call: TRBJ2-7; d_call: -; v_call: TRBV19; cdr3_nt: TGTGCCAGTCACGACTCGGGGGAATCTAGCGAGCAGTACTTC; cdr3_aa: CASHDSGESSEQYF
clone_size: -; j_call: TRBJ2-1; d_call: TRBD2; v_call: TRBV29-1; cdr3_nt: TGCAGCGTTGCACCATGGGAGGGAGAACCCTACAATGAGCAGTTCTTC; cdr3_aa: CSVAPWEGEPYNEQFF
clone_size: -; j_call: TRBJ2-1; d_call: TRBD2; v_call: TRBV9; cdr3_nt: TGTGCCAGCAGCTCGGGGACTACGGGAGGTGAGCAGTTCTTC; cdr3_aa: CASSSGTTGGEQFF
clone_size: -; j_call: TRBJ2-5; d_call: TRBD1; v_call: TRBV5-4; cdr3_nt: TGTGCCAGCAGCTTGGAGGGACAGCAAGAGACCCAGTACTTC; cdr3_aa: CASSLEGQQETQYF
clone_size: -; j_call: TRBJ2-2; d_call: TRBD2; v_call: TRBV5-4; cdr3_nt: TGTGCCAGCAGACTAGCGGGAGGGGTGGGGGAGCTGTTTTTT; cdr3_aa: CASRLAGGVGELFF
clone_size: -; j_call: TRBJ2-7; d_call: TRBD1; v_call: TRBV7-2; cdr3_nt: TGTGCCAGCAGCTTAGAGTTGGGAACAGGGGGTAACGAGCAGTACTTC; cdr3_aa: CASSLELGTGGNEQYF
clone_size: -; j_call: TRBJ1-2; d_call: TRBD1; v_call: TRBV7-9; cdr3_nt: TGTGCCAGCAGCGTGGACAGGGATTCTAACTATGGCTACACCTTC; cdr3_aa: CASSVDRDSNYGYTF
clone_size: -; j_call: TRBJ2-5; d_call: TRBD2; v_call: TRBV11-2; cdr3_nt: TGTGCCAGCAGCTTGTTAGTGGCTAGCGGGGGCCAAGAGACCCAGTACTTC; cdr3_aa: CASSLLVASGGQETQYF
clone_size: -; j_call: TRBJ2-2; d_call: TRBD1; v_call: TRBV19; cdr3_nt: TGTGCCAGTAGTATGGGACAGGGGGCGCTGGCCGGGGAGCTGTTTTTT; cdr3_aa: CASSMGQGALAGELFF
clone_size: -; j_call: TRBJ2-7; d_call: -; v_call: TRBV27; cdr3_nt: TGTGCCAGCAGTTTATCATGGGGGGTGTTCTACGAGCAGTACTTC; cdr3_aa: CASSLSWGVFYEQYF
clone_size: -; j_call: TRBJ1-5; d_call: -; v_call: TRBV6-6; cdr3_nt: TGTGCCAGCAGTACTAACTCAAATCAGCCCCAGCATTTT; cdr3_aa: CASSTNSNQPQHF
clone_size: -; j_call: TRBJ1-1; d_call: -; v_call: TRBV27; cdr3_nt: TGTGCCAGCAGTTGGGGCGGGGGGGCCGGGGTCACTGAAGCTTTCTTT; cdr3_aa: CASSWGGGAGVTEAFF
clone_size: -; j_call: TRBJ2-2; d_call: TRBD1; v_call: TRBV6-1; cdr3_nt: TGTGCCAGCAGTGTTATAATTCCGGGACAGGGTGACGTCGGGGAGCTGTTTTTT; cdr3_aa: CASSVIIPGQGDVGELFF
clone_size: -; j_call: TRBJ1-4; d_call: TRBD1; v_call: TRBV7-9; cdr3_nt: TGTGCCAGCAGCTCCGGGACAGGGGGGTTTAATGAAAAACTGTTTTTT; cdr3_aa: CASSSGTGGFNEKLFF
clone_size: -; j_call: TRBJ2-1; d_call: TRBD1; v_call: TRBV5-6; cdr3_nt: TGTGCCAGCAGGGGAGGGACAGGGGAGTTCAATGAGCAGTTCTTC; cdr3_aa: CASRGGTGEFNEQFF
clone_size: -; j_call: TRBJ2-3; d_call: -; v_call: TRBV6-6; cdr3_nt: TGTGCCAGCAGTTACAGCGGTGCGGATACGCAGTATTTT; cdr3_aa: CASSYSGADTQYF
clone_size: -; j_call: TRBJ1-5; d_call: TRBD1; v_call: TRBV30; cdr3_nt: TGTGCCTGGAGTCCGGGACAGCCCAATCAGCCCCAGCATTTT; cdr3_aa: CAWSPGQPNQPQHF
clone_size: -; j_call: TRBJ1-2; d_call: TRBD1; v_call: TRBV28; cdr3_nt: TGTGCCAGCAGACAGGGGGCTGGGGGCTACACCTTC; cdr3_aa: CASRQGAGGYTF
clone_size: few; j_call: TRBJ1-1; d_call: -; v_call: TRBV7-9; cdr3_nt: TGTGCCCCCGGGGGTATGAACACTGAAGCTTTCTTT; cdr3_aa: CAPGGMNTEAFF
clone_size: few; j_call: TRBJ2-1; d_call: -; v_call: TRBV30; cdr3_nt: TGTGCCTGGAGTGTACAGGCAGCATCCTACAATGAGCAGTTCTTC; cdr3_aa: CAWSVQAASYNEQFF
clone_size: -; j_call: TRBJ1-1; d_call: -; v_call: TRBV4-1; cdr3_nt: TGCGCCAGCAGCCAAGATCCTAGTTTGAACACTGAAGCTTTCTTT; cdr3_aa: CASSQDPSLNTEAFF
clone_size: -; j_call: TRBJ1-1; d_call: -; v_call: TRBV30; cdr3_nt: TGTGCCTGGAGTGTCGGGGGGCTCACTGAAGCTTTCTTT; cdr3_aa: CAWSVGGLTEAFF
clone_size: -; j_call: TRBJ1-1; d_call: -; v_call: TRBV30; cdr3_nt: TGTGCCTGGGCGGTCATGAACACTGAAGCTTTCTTT; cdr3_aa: CAWAVMNTEAFF
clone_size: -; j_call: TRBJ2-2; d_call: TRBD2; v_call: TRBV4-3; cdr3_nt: TGCGCCAGCAGCCAAATGGGGGGGTTCAACACCGGGGAGCTGTTTTTT; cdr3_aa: CASSQMGGFNTGELFF
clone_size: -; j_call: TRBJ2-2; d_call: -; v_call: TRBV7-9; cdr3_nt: TGTGCCAGCAGGGAGGCCGGGGAGCTGTTTTTT; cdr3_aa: CASREAGELFF